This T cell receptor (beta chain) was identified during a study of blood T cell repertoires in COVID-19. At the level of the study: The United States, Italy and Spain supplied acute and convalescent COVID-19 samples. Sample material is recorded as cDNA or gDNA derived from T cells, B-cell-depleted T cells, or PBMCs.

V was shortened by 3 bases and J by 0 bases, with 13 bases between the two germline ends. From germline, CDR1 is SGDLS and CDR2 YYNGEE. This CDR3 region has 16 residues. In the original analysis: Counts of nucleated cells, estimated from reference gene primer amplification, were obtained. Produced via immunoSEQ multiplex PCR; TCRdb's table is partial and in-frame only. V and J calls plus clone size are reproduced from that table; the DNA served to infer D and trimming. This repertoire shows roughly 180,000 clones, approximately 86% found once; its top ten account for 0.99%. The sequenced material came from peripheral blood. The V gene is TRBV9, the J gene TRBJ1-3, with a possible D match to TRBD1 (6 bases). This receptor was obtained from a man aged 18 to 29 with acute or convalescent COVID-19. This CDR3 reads CASSARGQFSGNTIYF. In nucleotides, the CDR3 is TGTGCCAGCAGCGCCCGAGGACAGTTCTCTGGAAACACCATATATTTT.